Each of the 24 T cell receptor beta chains below was sequenced from the same sample in a study of monozygotic twins with inflammatory bowel disease. TCRdb reanalyzed the 5' RACE reads and collapses them to one entry per CDR3 protein, without DNA. Here the sample table reports more than 120,000 distinct CDR3 sequences. Specimen: blood. Receptors originate from a human donor with ulcerative colitis or Crohn's disease, or a healthy co-twin of an affected twin (not recorded which).

The genes are TRBV19 and TRBJ2-1. The germline V gene encodes CDR1 LNHDA and CDR2 SQIVND (reference sequence). The CDR3 extends over 13 amino acids. The CDR3 sequence: CASSIGNPNEQFF. Full variable domain (rest looked up from reference TRBV19 and TRBJ2-1): DGGITQSPKYLFRKEGQNVTLSCEQNLNHDAMYWYRQDPGQGLRLIYYSQIVNDFQKGDIAEGYSVSREKKESFPLTVTSAQKNPTAFYLCASSIGNPNEQFFGPGTRLTVL.

V gene TRBV5-1 combines with J gene TRBJ2-7; TCRdb's D call, TRBD1, is unchecked because there is no DNA. Per the germline V gene, CDR1 is SGHRS and CDR2 is YFSETQ. The CDR3 contains 20 residues. The CDR3 loop is CASSYGFGGQTGKITYEQYF.

J is TRBJ2-6 and V is TRBV6-1; TCRdb's D gene call, TRBD1, goes unchecked for lack of DNA. Germline assignment: CDR1 MNHNS and CDR2 SASEGT. The CDR3 sequence is 17 residues long. This chain's CDR3 is CASRRGTAYSGANVLTF.

This rearrangement joins TRBV28 to TRBJ2-6. CDR3 length equals 15 residues. Germline CDR1 and CDR2: MDHEN and SYDVKM. The CDR3 loop reads CASSLSASGANVLTF.

The rearrangement joins TRBV18 to TRBJ1-2. This CDR3 region has 15 residues. Germline loops: CDR1 KGHSH, CDR2 LQKENI. CDR3 sequence: CASSPVLRADYGYTF.

V is TRBV4-3 and J is TRBJ2-2; TCRdb's D call of TRBD2 is untestable without DNA. The CDR3 extends over 15 amino acids. The V gene's germline CDR1 is LGHNA and CDR2 YSLEER. The CDR3 protein is CASSLGTLKAGELFF.

The rearrangement joins TRBV12-3 or TRBV12-4 to TRBJ2-1; the D call from TCRdb, TRBD1, cannot be confirmed without DNA. The CDR3 sequence is 17 residues long. The chain's CDR3 is CASRSRRGGGPNNEQFF.

The V call is TRBV7-7, the J call TRBJ2-3; TCRdb outputs TRBD1, but without DNA this stays unchecked. Germline V gene data show CDR1 as SSHAT and CDR2 as FNYEAQ (reference sequence). The CDR3 length is 14 residues. CDR3 residues: CASSSSGTGGYQYF.

The rearrangement joins TRBV5-1 to TRBJ2-5; TCRdb selects TRBD1, and the lack of DNA leaves this call unchecked. This CDR3 contains 14 residues. Germline CDR1 and CDR2: SGHRS and YFSETQ. The CDR3 region is CASSSRGGEETQYF.

This chain connects TRBV10-3 to TRBJ1-2. The V gene's germline CDR1 is ENHRY and CDR2 SYGVKD. The CDR3 is made up of 13 amino acids. CDR3 region: CAISERGNYGYTF.

The V call is TRBV7-3, the J call TRBJ2-1; there is no DNA to check the TCRdb D call of TRBD1. The CDR3 runs 15 residues. In germline, CDR1 is SGHTA, CDR2 FQGTGA. The CDR3 sequence: CASSPQGNSYNEQFF.

The chain employs TRBV19 and TRBJ2-7. The CDR3 loop spans 12 amino acids. Germline values: CDR1 LNHDA, CDR2 SQIVND (reference sequence). CDR3 protein: CASSIGNYEQYF.

The rearrangement joins TRBV14 to TRBJ2-3; the D call from TCRdb, TRBD2, cannot be confirmed without DNA. This CDR3 spans 15 amino acids. Germline V gene lookup returns CDR1 SGHDN and CDR2 FVKESK. The CDR3 loop is CASSSQGRGADTQYF.

The chain employs TRBV5-1 and TRBJ2-2. This CDR3 region has 15 residues. Germline assignment: CDR1 SGHRS and CDR2 YFSETQ. The CDR3 reads CASSFGESDTGELFF.

This sequence joins TRBV5-5 and TRBJ2-3; there is no DNA to check the TCRdb D call of TRBD1. Germline CDR1 is SGHKS and CDR2 is YYEKEE (reference sequence). CDR3 length: 15 amino acids. The CDR3 is CASSLTGDSTDTQYF.

CDR3: CASSSLLGTYEQYF. The chain joins TRBV7-9 to TRBJ2-7; the D gene TCRdb calls, TRBD2, cannot be checked with no DNA. In germline, CDR1 is SEHNR, CDR2 FQNEAQ (reference sequence). The CDR3 consists of 14 residues.

The chain carries TRBV21-1 and TRBJ2-1; the TRBD1 assignment by TCRdb is unverifiable without DNA. TRBV21-1 is deemed a pseudogene. This CDR3 has 16 amino acids. The CDR3 region is CASSPRQGAGGNEQFF.

V and J are TRBV14 and TRBJ2-7; without DNA, the TCRdb call of TRBD1 cannot be checked. The CDR3 covers 15 residues. Germline V gene data show CDR1 as SGHDN and CDR2 as FVKESK. The CDR3 sequence is CASSPPGTGDYEQYF.

The V gene is TRBV30, the J gene TRBJ1-2. Germline-derived CDR1 and CDR2 are GTSNPN and SVGIG (reference sequence). CDR3 length: 14 residues. The CDR3 reads CAWTWSVTNYGYTF.

This chain connects TRBV20-1 to TRBJ1-4. This CDR3 is built from 13 residues. The germline V gene has CDR1 DFQATT and CDR2 SNEGSKA (reference sequence). CDR3 region: CSARSGPNEKLFF.

The gene calls are TRBV18 and TRBJ2-5. Germline V gene sequence: CDR1 KGHSH, CDR2 LQKENI. CDR3 length: 13 amino acids. This CDR3 reads CASSPASRKTQYF.

The V gene is TRBV27, the J gene TRBJ2-7; TCRdb picks TRBD1, but there is no DNA to check that call. Germline CDR1 reads MNHEY; CDR2 reads SMNVEV (reference sequence). The length of the CDR3 is 15 residues. CDR3 residues: CASSLTGALRDEQYF.

The V gene is TRBV20-1, the J gene TRBJ2-3. The germline CDR1 and CDR2 sequences are DFQATT and SNEGSKA (reference sequence). This CDR3 spans 15 amino acids. CDR3 sequence reads: CSARDRVSNTDTQYF.

V and J are TRBV2 and TRBJ2-7; without DNA, the TCRdb call of TRBD1 cannot be checked. Germline CDR1 and CDR2: SNHLY and FYNNEI. The CDR3 contains 14 residues. CDR3 amino acids: CASSYRDTYNGQYF. The entire variable domain, with the rest obtained from reference TRBV2 and TRBJ2-7, is as follows: EPEVTQTPSHQVTQMGQEVILRCVPISNHLYFYWYRQILGQKVEFLVSFYNNEISEKSEIFDDQFSVERPDGSNFTLKIRSTKLEDSAMYFCASSYRDTYNGQYFGPGTRLTVT.